These 22 T cell receptor beta chains were all obtained from the same sample, sequenced in a study of cytomegalovirus exposure and HLA in healthy donors. The primer mix had 60 Vbeta and 13 Jbeta primers. Method: immunoSEQ multiplex PCR; TCRdb's copy keeps in-frame clones and lacks some. Found here are roughly 170,000 clones, over 75% of them singletons; the top ten hold 1.6%. The sequencing input was PBMCs. The receptors shown here come from a woman under 40 in good health and CMV-seronegative.

The chain's CDR3 is CASSERQGRANVLTF. DNA for the CDR3: TGTGCCAGCAGTGAGCGACAGGGGAGGGCCAACGTCCTGACTTTC. V usage is TRBV25-1 and J usage is TRBJ2-6; TRBD1 aligns across 8 bases. The junction had 3 bases not matched to a gene; V was cut back by 3 bases and J by 5 bases. Germline loops: CDR1 MGHDK, CDR2 SYGVNS. This CDR3 has 15 residues. The entire variable domain, with the rest obtained from reference TRBV25-1 and TRBJ2-6, is as follows: EADIYQTPRYLVIGTGKKITLECSQTMGHDKMYWYQQDPGMELHLIHYSYGVNSTEKGDLSSESTVSRIRTEHFPLTLESARPSHTSQYLCASSERQGRANVLTFGAGSRLTVL.

This clone came up once. This sequence joins TRBV7-8 and TRBJ1-2, with 9 bases fitting TRBD1. CDR3 length equals 14 residues. CDR1 is SGHVS and CDR2 is FQNEAQ in the germline V gene. V was clipped by 1 base and J by 5 bases; unmatched bases: 2. CDR3 bases: TGTGCCAGCAGCTTAGGGGGACAGGGTTATGGCTACACCTTC. Translating it yields CASSLGGQGYGYTF. The whole variable domain, filled in from reference TRBV7-8 and TRBJ1-2, reads GAGVSQSPRYKVAKRGQDVALRCDPISGHVSLFWYQQALGQGPEFLTYFQNEAQLDKSGLPSDRFFAERPEGSVSTLKIQRTQQEDSAVYLCASSLGGQGYGYTFGSGTRLTVV.

The V call is TRBV11-2, the J call TRBJ2-7; 10 nucleotides align to TRBD1. The CDR3 sequence is 14 residues long. The ends lost 5 bases at V and 2 bases at J; junction bases unmatched: 3. Germline V lookup: CDR1 SGHAT, CDR2 FQNNGV. The CDR3 nucleotides read TGTGCCAGCAGCCCGGGACAGGGGCCCTACGAGCAGTACTTC. Its translation: CASSPGQGPYEQYF.

The rearrangement joins TRBV5-1 to TRBJ1-2, with D unresolved. CDR1 is SGHRS and CDR2 is YFSETQ in the germline V gene. V dropped 3 bases and J dropped 2 bases, with 8 bases sitting between them. This CDR3 region has 13 residues. In DNA, the CDR3 is TGCGCCAGCAGCTCATATCAGAACTATGGCTACACCTTC. It specifies CASSSYQNYGYTF.

The chain recombines TRBV7-3 with TRBJ2-7, with TRBD1 as a possible D gene (5 bases). Between the trimmed V and J ends, which lost 5 bases and 6 bases, there was a span of 23 bases. Germline CDR1 and CDR2: SGHTA and FQGTGA. The CDR3 is made up of 16 amino acids. CDR3 bases: TGTGCCAGCAGCCCAAACCTCCGGGCAGGGAAGAGCGAGCAGTACTTC. Protein: CASSPNLRAGKSEQYF.

This chain connects TRBV10-2 to TRBJ2-5, with 12 bases fitting TRBD2. V was pared by 7 bases and J by 4 bases, with 10 bases of the junction left unmatched. This CDR3 spans 16 amino acids. Germline values: CDR1 WSHSY, CDR2 SAAADI. The CDR3 sequence is CASKGLAGGQAETQYF. The CDR3 nucleotides read TGCGCCAGCAAAGGGCTAGCGGGGGGGCAAGCAGAGACCCAGTACTTC.

This clone is a singleton in its sample. V is TRBV7-8 and J is TRBJ2-2; TRBD2 aligns across 8 bases. J gave up 1 base and V 1 base, and 17 bases lay outside the gene matches. Looked up from germline, CDR1 is SGHVS and CDR2 is FQNEAQ. This CDR3 has 21 residues. CDR3 in amino acids: CASSLERSASVSGGNTGELFF. CDR3 coding DNA: TGTGCCAGCAGCTTAGAAAGGAGTGCCTCCGTGAGCGGGGGGAACACCGGGGAGCTGTTTTTT.

The CDR3 DNA reads as TGTGCCTGGAGTGTACCGCTCGGCAGGGCCCTTTCCTACGAGCAGTACTTC. Residues: CAWSVPLGRALSYEQYF. The rearrangement uses TRBV30 and TRBJ2-7, with D tentatively TRBD1 (5 bases). V shed 0 bases and J shed 1 base, with 19 bases lying between them. The germline V gene has CDR1 GTSNPN and CDR2 SVGIG (reference sequence). The CDR3 consists of 17 residues.

The chain is built from TRBV6-1 and TRBJ2-7, with D unclear. Germline V gene lookup returns CDR1 MNHNS and CDR2 SASEGT. CDR3 size: 13 residues. The V and J ends lost 6 bases and 0 bases respectively, with 9 bases between them. This CDR3 reads CASRLPSSYEQYF. In DNA, the CDR3 is TGTGCCAGCAGGCTACCAAGCTCCTACGAGCAGTACTTC.

The chain has TRBV4-3 and TRBJ2-1; 8 positions agree with TRBD2. CDR1 LGHNA and CDR2 YSLEER come from the germline V gene. Germline trimming cut 2 bases from V and 6 bases from J; bases unmatched to any gene: 9. The CDR3 spans 16 residues. CDR3 amino acids: CASSQPRDGRANEQFF. The CDR3 region has the DNA TGCGCCAGCAGCCAACCGAGGGACGGGAGGGCCAATGAGCAGTTCTTC.

The gene calls are TRBV29-1 and TRBJ1-1; TRBD1 aligns across 7 bases. The CDR3 runs to 14 residues. Germline assignment: CDR1 SQVTM and CDR2 ANQGSEA. Trimming cost V 1 base and J 4 bases; bases outside gene matches: 6. CDR3 in amino acids: CSVEVGRGVTEAFF. For the CDR3, the DNA is TGCAGCGTTGAAGTGGGCAGGGGGGTCACTGAAGCTTTCTTT.

J is TRBJ1-3 and V is TRBV5-1; unclear D gene. The germline gives CDR1 SGHRS, CDR2 YFSETQ. The CDR3 is made up of 15 amino acids. V was cut by 4 bases and J by 0 bases, with 11 bases left in between. This chain's CDR3 is CASSPTTTSGNTIYF. For the CDR3, the DNA is TGCGCCAGCAGCCCCACAACAACCTCTGGAAACACCATATATTTT. Combining the CDR3 with reference TRBV5-1 and TRBJ1-3 gives the whole variable domain KAGVTQTPRYLIKTRGQQVTLSCSPISGHRSVSWYQQTPGQGLQFLFEYFSETQRNKGNFPGRFSGRQFSNSRSEMNVSTLELGDSALYLCASSPTTTSGNTIYFGEGSWLTVV.

The chain uses TRBV11-3 and TRBJ2-1; D gene uncertain. Germline CDR1 and CDR2: SGHNT and YENEEA. The CDR3 length is 13 residues. V shed 1 base and J shed 6 bases, with 7 bases lying between them. The chain's CDR3 is CASSLAVINEQFF. In nucleotides, the CDR3 is TGTGCCAGCAGCTTAGCGGTGATCAATGAGCAGTTCTTC. Combining the CDR3 with reference TRBV11-3 and TRBJ2-1 gives the whole variable domain EAGVVQSPRYKIIEKKQPVAFWCNPISGHNTLYWYLQNLGQGPELLIRYENEEAVDDSQLPKDRFSAERLKGVDSTLKIQPAELGDSAVYLCASSLAVINEQFFGPGTRLTVL.

The chain employs TRBV10-3 and TRBJ1-2; D remains unclear. The CDR3 totals 14 residues. Trimming took off 10 bases at V and 0 bases at J, with 15 bases between the two ends. Germline V lookup: CDR1 ENHRY, CDR2 SYGVKD. CDR3 DNA: TGTGCCAGGGAGACCGACGTTGCTAACTATGGCTACACCTTC. Translation: CARETDVANYGYTF.

The chain recombines TRBV9 with TRBJ1-2; 8 nucleotides align to TRBD1. The CDR3 consists of 15 residues. Unmatched junction bases numbered 8, after V lost 0 bases and J lost 7 bases. Germline V CDR1 and CDR2: SGDLS, YYNGEE. CDR3: CASSVGAGGSLGYTF. The CDR3 DNA follows: TGTGCCAGCAGCGTAGGGGCAGGGGGCTCTCTTGGCTACACCTTC.

V and J are TRBV7-2 and TRBJ2-7; tentatively, D is TRBD2 (6 bases). CDR3 length: 14 residues. V was clipped by 1 base and J by 7 bases, with 14 bases between them. CDR1 is SGHTA and CDR2 is FQGNSA in the germline V gene. CDR3 protein: CASSLGRDLGEQYF. CDR3 bases: TGTGCCAGCAGCTTAGGGCGGGATCTGGGGGAGCAGTACTTC.

The genes are TRBV19 and TRBJ2-1; 8 positions agree with TRBD1. Germline loops: CDR1 LNHDA, CDR2 SQIVND (reference sequence). The length of the CDR3 is 14 residues. V was clipped by 5 bases and J by 6 bases; unmatched bases: 6. The CDR3 loop is CASSPRDRSNEQFF. The CDR3 region has the DNA TGTGCCAGTAGTCCTCGGGACAGGAGCAATGAGCAGTTCTTC.

The chain combines TRBV30 with TRBJ2-5; 8 bases fit TRBD1. The CDR3 runs 14 residues. Germline values: CDR1 GTSNPN, CDR2 SVGIG (reference sequence). Germline trimming cut 4 bases from V and 4 bases from J; bases unmatched to any gene: 8. The CDR3 DNA reads TGTGCCTGGAAACGCTCCAGGGGGCTAGAGACCCAGTACTTC. Protein product: CAWKRSRGLETQYF. The full variable domain, completed using reference TRBV30 and TRBJ2-5, is SQTIHQWPATLVQPVGSPLSLECTVEGTSNPNLYWYRQAAGRGLQLLFYSVGIGQISSEVPQNLSASRPQDRQFILSSKKLLLSDSGFYLCAWKRSRGLETQYFGPGTRLLVL.

The chain uses TRBV10-3 and TRBJ1-1; D might be TRBD1 (5 bases). The V gene lost 8 bases and the J gene lost 2 bases, with 15 bases spanning the gap. CDR3 length equals 14 residues. In germline, CDR1 is ENHRY, CDR2 SYGVKD. Here the CDR3 DNA reads TGTGCCATCGGTCCCAGGGCCCTCAACACTGAAGCTTTCTTT. Protein: CAIGPRALNTEAFF.

The chain joins TRBV9 to TRBJ2-7; TRBD1 matches at 7 bases. The CDR3 spans 16 residues. After removal of 0 bases from V and 4 bases from J, the junction contained 10 bases not matched to a gene. The germline V gene encodes CDR1 SGDLS and CDR2 YYNGEE. CDR3 in amino acids: CASSVGSGQNFYEQYF. In DNA form, the CDR3 reads TGTGCCAGCAGCGTAGGATCGGGACAGAACTTTTACGAGCAGTACTTC.

This chain links TRBV5-4 with TRBJ2-5, with 11 positions matching TRBD2. With 0 bases clipped from V and 4 bases from J, the junction kept 5 bases outside the gene matches. Per germline, CDR1 SGHNT and CDR2 YYREEE (reference sequence). The CDR3 consists of 16 residues. The CDR3 region has the DNA TGTGCCAGCAGCTTGGTAGCGGGGGGGCGTGGAGAGACCCAGTACTTC. As protein: CASSLVAGGRGETQYF.

This clone has a single count. This rearrangement joins TRBV5-5 to TRBJ2-7; no clear D. Trimming stripped 0 bases from V and 3 bases from J, with 13 bases between. Germline lookup yields CDR1 SGHKS and CDR2 YYEKEE (reference sequence). The CDR3 consists of 15 residues. The CDR3 loop reads CASSLEVYNVYEQYF. The DNA of the CDR3 is TGTGCCAGCAGCTTGGAAGTTTACAACGTCTACGAGCAGTACTTC.